A selection of T cell receptor beta chains follows, all from one sample in a study of radiotherapy plus CTLA-4 blockade in lung cancer. Method: immunoSEQ multiplex PCR; TCRdb's copy keeps in-frame clones and lacks some. The table shows more than 75,000 clones, with roughly 85% occurring only once. The sequencing here drew on peripheral blood, taken from a patient treated with radiotherapy plus ipilimumab. All receptors derive from a human donor with non-small cell lung cancer that progressed on radiotherapy plus ipilimumab. The CDR3 runs from the conserved cysteine through the conserved F or W. D genes are given only for firm matches. Clone size, where shown, is once, few, many, or a class for clones that have expanded.

>TRBV2|NA|TRBD1|TRBJ2-2
TGTGCCAGCAGTGTACTTGGGACAGCGAACACCGGGGAGCTGTTTTTT
CASSVLGTANTGELFF
>TRBV28|NA|NA|TRBJ2-2
TGTGCCACTCGATGGGGGGGCGACGGGGAGCTGTTTTTT
CATRWGGDGELFF
>TRBV7-9|NA|NA|TRBJ2-4
TGTGCCAGCAGCTCCGACCGTGCCCTTCAGTACTTC
CASSSDRALQYF
>TRBV28|NA|NA|TRBJ1-1
TGTGCCAGCAGTTTATTATCGGCAGAAGCTTTCTTT
CASSLLSAEAFF
>TRBV7-9|NA|NA|TRBJ1-1
TGTGCCAGCAGCTTACGGAATCTCGACGGTACTGAAGCTTTCTTT
CASSLRNLDGTEAFF
>TRBV10-3|NA|TRBD2|TRBJ2-5
TGTGCCATCAGTGACCGAGGACTAGCGGGAGGGCCTAGGGGTTCTGAGACCCAGTACTTC
CAISDRGLAGGPRGSETQYF
>TRBV30|NA|NA|TRBJ2-7
TGTGCCTGGAGTACCCTAACACGGGAGCAGTACTTC
CAWSTLTREQYF
>TRBV7-8|NA|TRBD1|TRBJ2-5
TGTGCCAGCAGCGTATACAGGGGGGAGACCCAGTACTTC
CASSVYRGETQYF
>TRBV5-5|NA|NA|TRBJ1-2
TGTGCCAGCAGCTTGGGTCGGGGCGAATATGGCTACACCTTC
CASSLGRGEYGYTF
>TRBV21-1|NA|NA|TRBJ2-2
TGTGCCAGCAGCCACCGCCTGACGGACAGGGCCGGGACTAGCGGGAGATCTACCGGGGAGCTGTTTTTT
CASSHRLTDRAGTSGRSTGELFF
>TRBV30|NA|NA|TRBJ2-7
TGTGCCTGGAGTGTAAAGGGGTCCTACGAGCAGTACTTC
CAWSVKGSYEQYF
>TRBV27|NA|NA|TRBJ1-1
TGTGCCAGCAGTTTATCGGCGTCAGATTTATACTTTATGAACACTGAAGCTTTCTTT
CASSLSASDLYFMNTEAFF
>TRBV5-6|NA|NA|TRBJ2-4
TGTGCCAGCAGCTTGGACTTAGGGAACATTCAGTACTTC
CASSLDLGNIQYF
>TRBV6-6|NA|TRBD2|TRBJ2-3
TGTGCCAGCATTTGGACTAGCGGACGCACAGATACGCAGTATTTT
CASIWTSGRTDTQYF
>TRBV28|few|NA|TRBJ1-2
TGTGCCAGCAGTTCACCTAGGGGGGGCTTAGGTCTTGGCTACACCTTC
CASSSPRGGLGLGYTF
>TRBV25-1|NA|TRBD1|TRBJ1-1
TGTGCCAGCAGTGCCCTCCGGGACAGGGTGAACACTGAAGCTTTCTTT
CASSALRDRVNTEAFF
>TRBV2|once|TRBD1|TRBJ2-1
TGTGCCAGCAGTGAAGCGCTTCCGGGACAGACCTACAATGAGCAGTTCTTC
CASSEALPGQTYNEQFF
>TRBV25-1|NA|NA|TRBJ2-6
TGTGCCAGCAGTGCGGGTCTCTCTGGGGCCAACGTCCTGACTTTC
CASSAGLSGANVLTF
>TRBV19|NA|NA|TRBJ1-5
TGTGCCAGTGGGGGTTATCAGCCCCAGCATTTT
CASGGYQPQHF
>TRBV5-1|NA|TRBD2|TRBJ2-2
TGCGCCAGCAGCCCGGGGACTAGCGGGAGTGGGACCGGGGAGCTGTTTTTT
CASSPGTSGSGTGELFF
>TRBV19|NA|NA|TRBJ2-3
TGTGCCAGTAGGACATACGTCGGGGGGCCTGGAACAGATACGCAGTATTTT
CASRTYVGGPGTDTQYF
>TRBV29-1|NA|NA|TRBJ2-5
TGCAGCGTTGAAGACCCGGGTGTCGGGGAGACCCAGTACTTC
CSVEDPGVGETQYF
>TRBV4-2|NA|TRBD2|TRBJ2-2
TGTGCCAGCAGCCAAGCGCCCAACTCCCGGGAGGTCCTAACCGGGGAGCTGTTTTTT
CASSQAPNSREVLTGELFF
>TRBV19|NA|TRBD2|TRBJ2-1
TGTGCCAGTAGTTCGACTAGCGGGGCATACAATGAGCAGTTCTTC
CASSSTSGAYNEQFF
>TRBV30|once|NA|TRBJ1-5
TGTGCCTGGAGTTCGACAGCTAGCAATCAGCCCCAGCATTTT
CAWSSTASNQPQHF
>TRBV30|NA|TRBD1|TRBJ2-7
TGTGCCTGGAGTGTACAGGGGGCGTTCTACGAGCAGTACTTC
CAWSVQGAFYEQYF
>TRBV6-1|NA|NA|TRBJ1-5
TGTGCCAGCAGGAAGGACAGACTCAATCAGCCCCAGCATTTT
CASRKDRLNQPQHF
>TRBV28|NA|TRBD2|TRBJ2-7
TGTGCCAGCAGACTACTAGCGGGGGTCTCCTACGAGCAGTACTTC
CASRLLAGVSYEQYF
>TRBV28|NA|NA|TRBJ2-7
TGTGCCAGCAGTACACAGGGCCGCGAGCAGTACTTC
CASSTQGREQYF
>TRBV28|NA|NA|TRBJ1-5
TGTGCCAGCAGACTACAGGGAGGAAGCAATCAGCCCCAGCATTTT
CASRLQGGSNQPQHF
>TRBV5-1|NA|TRBD2|TRBJ2-1
TGCGCCAGCAGCGTGGCTAGCGGGAGTAATGAGCAGTTCTTC
CASSVASGSNEQFF
>TRBV4-1|NA|NA|TRBJ1-1
TGCGCCAGCAGCCGGGAGTCGGGCAGTATGAACACTGAAGCTTTCTTT
CASSRESGSMNTEAFF